This is a list of T cell receptor beta chains from one sample in a study of blood T cells in healthy people across ages. TCRdb re-called the 5' RACE reads with MiXCR, one entry per CDR3 protein. Among about 930,000 distinct CDR3 sequences listed, 25% to 30% were seen once. These same data were also listed under a study on T cells of mothers and their children.

Sequencing was performed on blood. The receptors come from a woman between 40 and 50 years old in good health. Both conserved end residues are part of each CDR3. The D gene is left open where the match is weak. Only some rows state a clone size, as once, few, many or a class for expanded clones.

TRBJ1-1	TRBV10-3	few	TRBD1	CAIRGQIMNTEAFF	TGTGCCATCAGGGGACAGATCATGAACACTGAAGCTTTCTTT
TRBJ2-5	TRBV7-9	-	TRBD1	CASSLTGGIDEQYF	TGTGCCAGCAGCTTGACAGGGGGCATCGATGAGCAGTACTTC
TRBJ2-7	TRBV5-1	many	TRBD1	CASSSYYDPGQGFYEQYF	TGCGCCAGCAGCTCCTATTACGACCCGGGACAGGGATTCTACGAGCAGTACTTC
TRBJ2-7	TRBV7-9	-	-	CASSFIETPYF	TGTGCCAGCAGCTTTATTGAGACCCCGTACTTC
TRBJ2-1	TRBV29-1	many	TRBD2	CSVEKVAGGSYNEQFF	TGCAGCGTTGAAAAAGTGGCGGGGGGGTCCTACAATGAGCAGTTCTTC
TRBJ2-1	TRBV2	-	-	CASNRSFSYNEQFF	TGTGCCAGCAATCGGTCCTTCTCCTACAATGAGCAGTTCTTC
TRBJ1-5	TRBV25-1	many	TRBD1	CASSPGTGYDQPQHF	TGTGCCAGCAGTCCCGGGACAGGGTATGATCAGCCCCAGCATTTT
TRBJ1-1	TRBV12-3/TRBV12-4	few	-	CASVLMNTEAFF	TGTGCCAGCGTTCTTATGAACACTGAAGCTTTCTTT
TRBJ2-1	TRBV7-9	many	TRBD1	CASSQDRPYNEQFF	TGTGCCAGCAGCCAGGACAGGCCCTACAATGAGCAGTTCTTC
TRBJ2-7	TRBV12-3/TRBV12-4	-	TRBD1	CASSAPGQVDEQYF	TGTGCCAGCAGTGCGCCGGGACAGGTGGACGAGCAGTACTTC
TRBJ1-2	TRBV25-1	few	TRBD1	CASSAYGTAPGYTF	TGTGCCAGCAGTGCATACGGGACAGCGCCTGGCTACACCTTC
TRBJ2-7	TRBV14	-	-	CASSQQMGRSYEQYF	TGTGCCAGCAGCCAACAAATGGGACGATCCTACGAGCAGTACTTC
TRBJ2-7	TRBV7-2	-	TRBD1	CASSLDRVYYEQYF	TGTGCCAGCAGCCTCGACAGGGTCTACTACGAGCAGTACTTC
TRBJ2-4	TRBV7-9	-	TRBD1	CAGRRQGDEQYF	TGTGCCGGCAGGCGACAGGGCGATGAGCAGTACTTC
TRBJ1-4	TRBV2	-	-	CANSLQGGPNEKLFF	TGTGCCAACTCCTTACAGGGAGGCCCTAATGAAAAACTGTTTTTT
TRBJ2-1	TRBV20-1	-	TRBD2	CSAPNSGGAYNQQFF	TGCAGTGCGCCGAATAGCGGGGGGGCCTACAATCAGCAGTTCTTC
TRBJ2-7	TRBV7-3	few	-	CASSPDGNPNEQYF	TGTGCCAGCAGCCCGGACGGGAACCCTAACGAGCAGTACTTC
TRBJ1-1	TRBV5-5	few	-	CASSLPTGNIEAFF	TGTGCCAGCAGCTTGCCGACGGGGAACATTGAAGCTTTCTTT
TRBJ1-5	TRBV27	-	-	CASSLVSSGPQHF	TGTGCCAGCAGTTTAGTGAGCTCCGGGCCCCAGCATTTT
TRBJ2-7	TRBV6-5	-	-	CASRNSDNEQYF	TGTGCCAGCAGAAACAGTGACAATGAGCAGTACTTC
TRBJ2-7	TRBV6-5	many	-	CASSYMNEQYF	TGTGCCAGCAGTTACATGAACGAGCAGTACTTC
TRBJ2-1	TRBV27	few	-	CASMERLENEQFF	TGTGCCAGCATGGAAAGACTGGAGAATGAGCAGTTCTTC
TRBJ2-3	TRBV28	few	-	CASSFRIGDTQYF	TGTGCCAGCAGTTTCCGAATCGGAGATACGCAGTATTTT
TRBJ2-7	TRBV12-3/TRBV12-4	few	-	CASTVGDEQYF	TGTGCCAGCACCGTGGGGGACGAGCAGTACTTC
TRBJ2-5	TRBV4-3	many	-	CASSQQTGTRRETQYF	TGCGCCAGCAGCCAGCAGACCGGGACAAGAAGAGAGACCCAGTACTTC
TRBJ2-6	TRBV10-3	few	-	CASRGGQGRSGANVLTF	TGTGCCTCGCGGGGGGGACAGGGAAGGTCCGGGGCCAACGTCCTGACTTTC
TRBJ2-5	TRBV7-2	few	TRBD1	CASSLARGRTVETQYF	TGTGCCAGCAGCTTAGCCAGGGGGCGCACTGTGGAGACCCAGTACTTC
TRBJ1-4	TRBV6-1	-	-	CASSESIGDLIGEKLFF	TGTGCCAGCAGTGAAAGTATAGGGGACCTAATCGGAGAAAAACTGTTTTTT
TRBJ2-5	TRBV15	many	-	CATSRDRGPQETQYF	TGTGCCACCAGCAGAGACAGGGGCCCTCAAGAGACCCAGTACTTC
TRBJ2-2	TRBV2	many	-	CASSTVVNTGELFF	TGTGCCAGCAGCACAGTCGTTAACACCGGGGAGCTGTTTTTT
TRBJ2-1	TRBV5-1	-	-	CASTWTPGLYNEQFF	TGCGCCAGCACCTGGACTCCAGGACTTTACAATGAGCAGTTCTTC
TRBJ2-7	TRBV7-2	-	-	CASSLSRLEQYF	TGTGCCAGCAGCTTGAGCCGACTCGAGCAGTACTTC
TRBJ2-1	TRBV5-1	-	TRBD2	CASSSLSGGTYNEQFF	TGCGCCAGCAGCTCGCTTAGCGGGGGGACCTACAATGAGCAGTTCTTC
TRBJ2-7	TRBV5-5	-	TRBD1	CASSQGTGLGIYEQYF	TGTGCCAGCAGCCAAGGGACAGGGCTAGGGATCTACGAGCAGTACTTC
TRBJ2-7	TRBV29-1	-	-	CSTRQAPSYEQYF	TGCAGCACCCGACAGGCCCCATCCTACGAGCAGTACTTC
TRBJ1-2	TRBV11-2	few	-	CASSLDLIGVERCGYTF	TGTGCCAGCAGCTTAGATCTAATTGGGGTTGAACGCTGTGGCTACACCTTC
TRBJ1-2	TRBV12-3/TRBV12-4	-	TRBD1	CASSLSDRGTDYGYTF	TGTGCCAGCAGTTTATCCGACAGGGGCACTGACTATGGCTACACCTTC
TRBJ1-2	TRBV28	-	-	CASGWGNYGYTF	TGTGCCAGCGGCTGGGGTAACTATGGCTACACCTTC
TRBJ2-3	TRBV5-1	many	-	CASSFWSSTDTQYF	TGCGCCAGCAGCTTTTGGAGTTCGACAGATACGCAGTATTTT
TRBJ2-1	TRBV4-3	-	-	CASSQFSRKEQFF	TGCGCCAGCAGCCAATTTTCCCGCAAGGAGCAGTTCTTC
TRBJ2-7	TRBV20-1	many	TRBD2	CSASGRGGLDEQYF	TGCAGTGCTAGCGGGCGGGGGGGCCTGGACGAGCAGTACTTC
TRBJ2-3	TRBV20-1	few	TRBD2	CSAGLAGGWGTQYF	TGCAGTGCTGGCTTAGCGGGGGGGTGGGGTACGCAGTATTTT
TRBJ2-7	TRBV3-1	-	TRBD2	CASSQATGLANYEQYF	TGTGCCAGCAGCCAAGCAACTGGACTAGCCAATTACGAGCAGTACTTC
TRBJ2-7	TRBV2	-	-	CASRTGPYEQYF	TGTGCCAGCCGGACCGGACCCTACGAGCAGTACTTC
TRBJ2-5	TRBV20-1	many	TRBD2	CSLRGSSGFQETQYF	TGCAGTCTAAGGGGGTCTAGCGGGTTCCAAGAGACCCAGTACTTC
TRBJ1-6	TRBV5-5	-	-	CASHIRNSPLYF	TGTGCCAGCCACATCCGTAATTCACCCCTCTACTTT
TRBJ1-5	TRBV7-2	-	-	CASSSRRGQPQHF	TGTGCCAGCAGCTCAAGGCGCGGGCAGCCCCAGCATTTT
TRBJ1-1	TRBV14	once	-	CANSPPMNTEAFF	TGTGCCAACAGCCCTCCCATGAACACTGAAGCTTTCTTT
TRBJ1-3	TRBV5-1	-	-	CASSSERSGNTIYF	TGCGCCAGCAGCTCCGAGAGGTCCGGAAACACCATATATTTT
TRBJ2-2	TRBV5-1	few	TRBD2	CASSPRTSNTGELFF	TGCGCCAGCAGCCCTCGGACTAGCAACACCGGGGAGCTGTTTTTT
TRBJ1-2	TRBV20-1	many	-	CSARETGKGVGYTF	TGCAGTGCTAGAGAGACGGGTAAAGGGGTTGGCTACACCTTC
TRBJ2-1	TRBV12-3/TRBV12-4	-	TRBD1	CASGTGYNEQFF	TGTGCCAGCGGGACAGGCTACAATGAGCAGTTCTTC